This is a list of T cell receptor beta chains from one sample in a study of identical twins. TCRdb reprocessed the 5' RACE reads with MiXCR, giving one entry per CDR3 protein. There are 500,000 or so distinct CDR3 sequences in the sample; 12% to 15% occur only once, and 0.52% lies in the top ten. Another study also made use of these data, one on yellow fever vaccine responses in identical twins.

What was sequenced was CD4+ T cells sorted from blood. These receptors all come from a woman aged 18 to 35 in good health. CDR3s include the opening cysteine and the closing phenylalanine or tryptophan. A D gene is named only where the DNA matches it firmly. For some rows the clone size is stated as once, few or many, or as a class when expanded; others skip it.

abundance	d_gene	v_gene	j_gene	CDR3aa	CDR3nt
few	NA	TRBV5-1	TRBJ2-7	CASSLEAAGGEQYF	TGCGCCAGCAGCTTGGAGGCGGCTGGGGGGGAGCAGTACTTC
few	TRBD1	TRBV19	TRBJ2-6	CASSSGQGDVLTF	TGTGCCAGTAGCTCAGGACAGGGTGACGTCCTGACTTTC
few	NA	TRBV7-3	TRBJ1-5	CASSLDFGQPQHF	TGTGCCAGCAGCTTGGACTTCGGGCAGCCCCAGCATTTT
few	NA	TRBV9	TRBJ2-7	CASSVDLRGGYEQYF	TGTGCCAGCAGCGTAGATCTCAGGGGAGGCTACGAGCAGTACTTC
few	NA	TRBV20-1	TRBJ2-2	CSAPHPRTIVNTGELFF	TGCAGTGCTCCCCACCCCCGGACCATTGTTAACACCGGGGAGCTGTTTTTT
many	NA	TRBV4-2	TRBJ2-7	CASSQLNQGAYEQYF	TGTGCCAGCAGCCAACTAAATCAGGGTGCGTACGAGCAGTACTTC
few	TRBD2	TRBV5-1	TRBJ2-2	CASSLNPQGGGRAGELFF	TGCGCCAGCAGCTTGAACCCCCAGGGCGGGGGGCGCGCCGGGGAGCTGTTTTTT
few	NA	TRBV11-2	TRBJ2-7	CASSPSGPDYEQYF	TGTGCCAGCAGCCCTTCGGGACCAGACTACGAGCAGTACTTC
NA	TRBD2	TRBV6-4	TRBJ2-1	CASSRNGGGNEQFF	TGTGCCAGCAGTCGGAATGGCGGGGGAAATGAGCAGTTCTTC
NA	NA	TRBV7-9	TRBJ2-5	CASSFSGVIETQYF	TGTGCCAGCAGCTTCTCAGGGGTGATAGAGACCCAGTACTTC
few	NA	TRBV27	TRBJ2-3	CASRSSDTQYF	TGTGCCAGCAGGTCATCAGATACGCAGTATTTT
few	NA	TRBV7-2	TRBJ2-6	CASSSPRRVSGANVLTF	TGTGCCAGCAGCTCCCCGAGAAGGGTTTCCGGGGCCAACGTCCTGACTTTC
NA	TRBD1	TRBV20-1	TRBJ1-6	CSAPPGQGVSPLHF	TGCAGTGCCCCTCCCGGACAGGGCGTTTCACCCCTCCACTTT
NA	TRBD1	TRBV6-5	TRBJ1-1	CASSYSAQGARNTEAFF	TGTGCCAGCAGTTACTCAGCACAGGGGGCGCGGAACACTGAAGCTTTCTTT
few	NA	TRBV6-5	TRBJ2-2	CASSYEVDGELFF	TGTGCCAGCAGTTACGAAGTTGACGGGGAGCTGTTTTTT
few	NA	TRBV28	TRBJ1-4	CASGGGKEKLFF	TGTGCCAGCGGCGGGGGCAAGGAAAAACTGTTTTTT
NA	NA	TRBV28	TRBJ2-1	CASSPRSEQFF	TGTGCCAGCAGCCCGAGGAGTGAGCAGTTCTTC